This T cell receptor (beta chain) was captured by sequencing in a study of breast tumors, draining lymph nodes, adjacent tissues. Study results and caveats: Data only fit, rather than demonstrated, lymph node origin of most tumor T cells.

TCRdb passed the multiplex PCR reads through MiXCR, listing each CDR3 protein once. The sample holds around 150,000 distinct CDR3 sequences; about 31% are singletons and the top ten take 2.3%. Samples came from axillary lymph nodes draining the breast cancer. Germline V gives CDR1 SGDLS, CDR2 YYNGEE. The CDR3 sequence is 15 residues long. As regards this clonotype: What it binds is unknown. Relative to the germline gene, one junction end is altered; a read error may explain this.

Sequenced sample: axillary lymph node tissue. This clonotype was obtained from a female donor with breast cancer. Some clones in this sample may be carry-over from other donors' samples. This rearrangement joins TRBV9 to TRBJ1-1, with a weak D call TRBD1 (6 bases). CDR3 sequence (DNA): TGTGCCGGCAGCGCCGAAGACAGGCTGAACACTGAAGCTTTCTTT. Encoded protein: CAGSAEDRLNTEAFF.